Below are 26 T cell receptor beta chains sequenced from a single sample in a study of immune cell composition in non-small cell lung cancer. Assay used: immunoSEQ multiplex PCR; TCRdb lists only in-frame clones, some missing. Of roughly 3,800 clones in the sample, approximately 79% were seen once. The source material was lung tumor tissue. The receptors derive from a human donor with non-small cell lung cancer.

Worth noting for this clone: Compared with germline, one end of the junction differs, possibly owing to a read error. The chain links TRBV18 to TRBJ2-7; TRBD1 matches 9 bases. The CDR3 has 14 amino acids. Germline-derived CDR1 and CDR2 are KGHSH and LQKENI. The CDR3 DNA follows: TGTGCCACCTCACCCTCGGGACAGGGCTACGAGCAGTACTTC. Amino acid sequence: CATSPSGQGYEQYF. Full variable domain (missing parts from reference TRBV18 and TRBJ2-7): NAGVMQNPRHLVRRRGQEARLRCSPMKGHSHVYWYRQLPEEGLKFMVYLQKENIIDESGMPKERFSAEFPKEGPSILRIQQVVRGDSAAYFCATSPSGQGYEQYFGPGTRLTVT.

The chain links TRBV6-5 to TRBJ1-2, with 7 bases fitting TRBD1. The CDR3 has 11 amino acids. Germline V gene lookup returns CDR1 MNHEY and CDR2 SVGAGI. Germline trimming cut 6 bases from V and 9 bases from J; bases unmatched to any gene: 4. The CDR3 nucleotides read TGTGCCAGCAGCAAGGGACAGAGCTACACCTTC. As protein: CASSKGQSYTF.

The chain employs TRBV7-6 and TRBJ2-5; the D is unclear. This CDR3 contains 11 residues. Germline CDR1 reads SGHVS; CDR2 reads FNYEAQ. V was clipped by 5 bases and J by 5 bases, with 6 bases between them. The CDR3 protein is CASSPRETQYF. In nucleotides, the CDR3 is TGTGCCAGCAGCCCGCGGGAGACCCAGTACTTC.

The chain's CDR3 is CASSELSYNEQFF. The CDR3 DNA reads as TGTGCCAGCAGCGAACTCTCCTACAATGAGCAGTTCTTC. J is TRBJ2-1 and V is TRBV7-2; D gene ambiguous. Trimming cost V 5 bases and J 0 bases, with 5 bases left between them. Germline V lookup: CDR1 SGHTA, CDR2 FQGNSA. CDR3 length: 13 amino acids.

This clone is large by share. The chain carries TRBV5-1 and TRBJ2-3, with 13 bases fitting TRBD2. The CDR3 runs 17 residues. Trimming at V came to 4 bases and at J to 2 bases, leaving 7 bases not matched to a gene. CDR1 and CDR2 (germline): SGHRS, YFSETQ. CDR3 sequence reads: CASSPGTSGDFTDTQYF. The CDR3 DNA sequence: TGCGCCAGCAGCCCAGGGACTAGCGGGGACTTCACAGATACGCAGTATTTT. Combining the CDR3 with reference TRBV5-1 and TRBJ2-3 gives the whole variable domain KAGVTQTPRYLIKTRGQQVTLSCSPISGHRSVSWYQQTPGQGLQFLFEYFSETQRNKGNFPGRFSGRQFSNSRSEMNVSTLELGDSALYLCASSPGTSGDFTDTQYFGPGTRLTVL.

V gene TRBV7-2 combines with J gene TRBJ2-1; TRBD2 matches at 8 bases. Germline CDR1 reads SGHTA; CDR2 reads FQGNSA. There are 16 residues in the CDR3. V was pared by 1 base and J by 7 bases, with 9 bases of the junction left unmatched. This CDR3 reads CASSLGRGALYNEQFF. CDR3 DNA sequence: TGTGCCAGCAGCTTAGGGCGGGGGGCCTTGTATAATGAGCAGTTCTTC.

This rearrangement joins TRBV5-6 to TRBJ1-1, with 9 positions matching TRBD1. Germline-derived CDR1 and CDR2 are SGHDT and YYEEEE. V dropped 3 bases and J dropped 0; count of bases not matched to a gene: 0. This CDR3 has 14 residues. The CDR3 here is CASSWDRVNTEAFF. The CDR3 coding sequence is TGTGCCAGCAGCTGGGACAGGGTGAACACTGAAGCTTTCTTT. Drawing the rest from reference TRBV5-6 and TRBJ1-1, the complete variable domain is DAGVTQSPTHLIKTRGQQVTLRCSPKSGHDTVSWYQQALGQGPQFIFQYYEEEERQRGNFPDRFSGHQFPNYSSELNVNALLLGDSALYLCASSWDRVNTEAFFGQGTRLTVV.

V is TRBV11-2 and J is TRBJ1-1; the D is unclear. The germline V gene has CDR1 SGHAT and CDR2 FQNNGV. The CDR3 has 12 residues. Trimming removed 4 bases from V and 1 base from J, with 4 bases in between. The CDR3 loop reads CASSSGNTEAFF. The CDR3 nucleotides are TGTGCCAGCAGCTCCGGGAACACTGAAGCTTTCTTT.

The chain recombines TRBV6-5 with TRBJ1-2; TRBD1 agrees at 7 bases. Germline V gene sequence: CDR1 MNHEY, CDR2 SVGAGI. V shed 5 bases, J shed 8 bases, and the junction held 5 bases outside the gene matches. There are 12 residues in the CDR3. DNA of the CDR3: TGTGCCAGCAGTGGAAGACAGGGCGGCTACACCTTC. Protein product: CASSGRQGGYTF.

The CDR3 bases are TGTGCCAGCAGCGTCCAGGGAGGGACTGAAGCTTTCTTT. Protein product: CASSVQGGTEAFF. The gene calls are TRBV7-3 and TRBJ1-1, with D possibly being TRBD1 (5 bases). V gave up 5 bases and J gave up 5 bases, with 12 bases separating them. The length of the CDR3 is 13 residues. Per the germline V gene, CDR1 is SGHTA and CDR2 is FQGTGA. Looking up the rest from reference TRBV7-3 and TRBJ1-1 gives the full variable domain: GAGVSQTPSNKVTEKGKYVELRCDPISGHTALYWYRQSLGQGPEFLIYFQGTGAADDSGLPNDRFFAVRPEGSVSTLKIQRTERGDSAVYLCASSVQGGTEAFFGQGTRLTVV.

The chain is built from TRBV15 and TRBJ1-1; a possible D gene is TRBD1 (5 bases). In germline, CDR1 is LNHNV, CDR2 YYDKDF (reference sequence). Trimming took off 4 bases at V and 0 bases at J, with 18 bases between the two ends. The CDR3 consists of 17 residues. CDR3 sequence: CATSKGIGRPLNTEAFF. The CDR3 nucleotides read TGTGCCACCAGCAAGGGGATTGGGCGGCCCCTGAACACTGAAGCTTTCTTT. Full variable domain (rest looked up from reference TRBV15 and TRBJ1-1): DAMVIQNPRYQVTQFGKPVTLSCSQTLNHNVMYWYQQKSSQAPKLLFHYYDKDFNNEADTPDNFQSRRPNTSFCFLDIRSPGLGDTAMYLCATSKGIGRPLNTEAFFGQGTRLTVV.

The rearrangement uses TRBV28 and TRBJ2-5; no firm D call. This CDR3 region has 12 residues. V dropped 5 bases and J dropped 5 bases, with 9 bases sitting between them. The V gene's germline CDR1 is MDHEN and CDR2 SYDVKM. CDR3 bases: TGTGCCAGCAGTCAGAGGTTGGAGACCCAGTACTTC. Protein product: CASSQRLETQYF.

V and J are TRBV6-4 and TRBJ1-2; D gene uncertain. In germline, CDR1 is MRHNA, CDR2 SNTAGT. The CDR3 runs to 15 residues. Trimming shortened V by 7 bases and J by 1 base, and 16 bases separated the two germline ends. CDR3 DNA: TGTGCCAGCACTTTATCGGCTGGACTTAACTATGGCTACACCTTC. It encodes CASTLSAGLNYGYTF.

V and J are TRBV6-6 and TRBJ2-7; the match to TRBD1 covers 7 bases. The V gene end was trimmed by 2 bases and the J gene end by 6 bases; junction bases not matched to a gene: 10. This CDR3 has 15 residues. Germline loops: CDR1 MNHNY, CDR2 SVGAGI (reference sequence). The CDR3 sequence is CASSYPTYDRVEQYF. Here the CDR3 DNA reads TGTGCCAGCAGTTACCCCACGTACGACAGGGTCGAGCAGTACTTC.

The V and J genes are TRBV10-3 and TRBJ2-1; TRBD2 matches 8 bases. CDR1 and CDR2 from the germline V gene are ENHRY and SYGVKD. This CDR3 has 13 residues. J lost 7 bases, V lost 4 bases, and 3 bases had no gene match. The chain's CDR3 is CAISGLAGNEQFF. The CDR3 region has the DNA TGTGCCATCAGTGGGCTAGCGGGTAATGAGCAGTTCTTC.

V and J are TRBV5-1 and TRBJ2-7; 10 bases fit TRBD1. CDR3 length equals 16 residues. After removal of 4 bases from V and 2 bases from J, the junction contained 9 bases not matched to a gene. CDR1 is SGHRS, CDR2 YFSETQ, per germline. The CDR3 is CASSDLGQGGPYEQYF. CDR3 coding DNA: TGCGCCAGCAGCGACCTAGGACAGGGGGGCCCCTACGAGCAGTACTTC.

V and J are TRBV4-3 and TRBJ2-5; the match to TRBD1 covers 9 bases. Trimming cost V 0 bases and J 2 bases; bases outside gene matches: 7. The length of the CDR3 is 17 residues. From germline, CDR1 is LGHNA and CDR2 YSLEER. The CDR3 coding sequence is TGCGCCAGCAGCCAAGAAGGGACAGGGAGGCGACAAGAGACCCAGTACTTC. This codes for CASSQEGTGRRQETQYF.

The V gene is TRBV9, the J gene TRBJ2-5, with D perhaps TRBD1 (6 bases). CDR3 length: 16 residues. Germline CDR1 reads SGDLS; CDR2 reads YYNGEE. V lost 0 bases, J lost 2 bases, and 14 bases lay in between. CDR3 region: CASSVAPGTLQETQYF. The CDR3 region has the DNA TGTGCCAGCAGCGTAGCCCCGGGGACACTACAAGAGACCCAGTACTTC.

With respect to this clone: Other nucleotide sequences in the sample specify the same CDR3. The rearrangement joins TRBV7-2 to TRBJ1-1, with a weak D call TRBD1 (6 bases). This CDR3 comprises 12 residues. The V gene's germline CDR1 is SGHTA and CDR2 FQGNSA. The ends were cut back, 6 bases at V and 4 bases at J, with 9 bases in the middle. The CDR3 spells CASRQQGTEAFF. The DNA for the CDR3 is TGTGCCAGCAGACAACAGGGCACTGAAGCTTTCTTT.

The chain is built from TRBV19 and TRBJ1-2; a possible D gene is TRBD1 (5 bases). The CDR3 totals 17 residues. V lost 1 base, J lost 7 bases, and 22 bases lay in between. Germline assignment: CDR1 LNHDA and CDR2 SQIVND (reference sequence). In nucleotides, the CDR3 is TGTGCCAGTAGTATAGGAAGTGGGACTGCAATGGTAGTTGGCTACACCTTC. Residues: CASSIGSGTAMVVGYTF.

The chain combines TRBV7-8 with TRBJ1-1, with 7 nucleotides matching TRBD1. Per the germline V gene, CDR1 is SGHVS and CDR2 is FQNEAQ. The CDR3 totals 15 residues. After removal of 1 base from V and 4 bases from J, the junction contained 6 bases not matched to a gene. The CDR3 reads CASSLVAAGGTEAFF. CDR3 coding DNA: TGTGCCAGCAGCTTAGTTGCAGCAGGGGGCACTGAAGCTTTCTTT.

This sequence joins TRBV7-3 and TRBJ2-1; 9 positions match TRBD2. J was trimmed by 4 bases and V by 1 base; bases with no gene match: 14. Germline V gene data show CDR1 as SGHTA and CDR2 as FQGTGA. This CDR3 contains 19 residues. In DNA, the CDR3 is TGTGCCAGCAGCTTAAGGGCGGGGGGGGCCAGTCGCACATACAATGAGCAGTTCTTC. This sequence encodes CASSLRAGGASRTYNEQFF.

The chain couples TRBV5-1 to TRBJ1-2, with 7 positions matching TRBD1. V was clipped by 0 bases and J by 8 bases; unmatched bases: 16. The CDR3 has 17 amino acids. The germline V gene has CDR1 SGHRS and CDR2 YFSETQ. The CDR3 sequence is CASSLGFDRAEGRGYTF. The DNA of the CDR3 is TGCGCCAGCAGCTTGGGATTCGACAGGGCCGAGGGAAGGGGCTACACCTTC.

The gene calls are TRBV7-8 and TRBJ1-5, with 11 nucleotides matching TRBD1. Germline loops: CDR1 SGHVS, CDR2 FQNEAQ. The CDR3 is made up of 16 amino acids. After removal of 1 base from V and 6 bases from J, the junction contained 5 bases not matched to a gene. CDR3 nucleotides: TGTGCCAGCAGCTTAGGAGGGACAGGGGGGGTTCAGCCCCAGCATTTT. It translates to CASSLGGTGGVQPQHF.

The V call is TRBV28, the J call TRBJ1-2; D might be TRBD1 (5 bases). This CDR3 has 12 amino acids. Deletions cut 7 bases from V and 5 bases from J, with 11 bases between. Germline V gene sequence: CDR1 MDHEN, CDR2 SYDVKM. In nucleotides, the CDR3 is TGTGCCAGCACCCCACCAGGGTATGGCTACACCTTC. Translating it yields CASTPPGYGYTF.

The gene calls are TRBV18 and TRBJ1-1; 7 bases align to TRBD1. The CDR3 covers 15 residues. Germline V gene lookup returns CDR1 KGHSH and CDR2 LQKENI. V shed 2 bases and J 1 base; nucleotides not matched to a gene: 4. The CDR3: CASSPRDSWNTEAFF. As DNA, the CDR3 is TGTGCCAGCTCACCAAGGGACAGTTGGAACACTGAAGCTTTCTTT. The whole variable domain, filled in from reference TRBV18 and TRBJ1-1, reads NAGVMQNPRHLVRRRGQEARLRCSPMKGHSHVYWYRQLPEEGLKFMVYLQKENIIDESGMPKERFSAEFPKEGPSILRIQQVVRGDSAAYFCASSPRDSWNTEAFFGQGTRLTVV.